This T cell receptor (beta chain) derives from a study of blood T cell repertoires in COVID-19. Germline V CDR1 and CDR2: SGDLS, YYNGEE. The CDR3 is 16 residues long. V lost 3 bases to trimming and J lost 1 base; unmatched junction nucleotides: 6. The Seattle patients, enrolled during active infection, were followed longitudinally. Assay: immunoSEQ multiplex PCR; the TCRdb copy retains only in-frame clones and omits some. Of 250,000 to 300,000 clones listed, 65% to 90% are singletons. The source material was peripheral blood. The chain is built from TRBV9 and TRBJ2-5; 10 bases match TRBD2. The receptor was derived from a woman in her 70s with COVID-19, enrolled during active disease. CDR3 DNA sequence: TGTGCCAGCAGCGAGACAGCGGGGGGGCTCCAAGAGACCCAGTACTTC. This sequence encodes CASSETAGGLQETQYF.